Below, 4 T cell receptor beta chains from the same sample are listed, as sequenced in a study of cytomegalovirus exposure and HLA in healthy donors. The PCR ran on 60 Vbeta and 13 Jbeta primers. Clones were sequenced by immunoSEQ multiplex PCR, and TCRdb holds only the in-frame ones, with some missing. The data contain some 200,000 clones, approximately 80% of them seen just once; the ten biggest clones take up about 16%. Specimen: PBMCs. The receptors here all came from a man aged 35-49 years in good health and CMV-seronegative.

In its sample, this clone was seen once. The genes are TRBV14 and TRBJ2-3; D uncertain. V was trimmed by 0 bases and J by 4 bases, leaving 5 bases between them. Germline lookup yields CDR1 SGHDN and CDR2 FVKESK. The CDR3 covers 13 residues. This CDR3 reads CASSQDLADTQYF. CDR3 in DNA: TGTGCCAGCAGCCAAGATCTAGCAGATACGCAGTATTTT.

The chain carries TRBV27 and TRBJ2-7, with D possibly being TRBD1 (5 bases). V was shortened by 3 bases and J by 6 bases, with 12 bases between the two germline ends. CDR1 and CDR2 from the germline V gene are MNHEY and SMNVEV (reference sequence). The CDR3 sequence is 13 residues long. The CDR3 nucleotides are TGTGCCAGCAGTTTCAGAGCAACAGGCGAGCAGTACTTC. Its protein product is CASSFRATGEQYF.

The chain has TRBV28 and TRBJ2-7, with 11 bases identical to TRBD1. After removal of 6 bases from V and 0 bases from J, the junction contained 7 bases not matched to a gene. The CDR3 totals 16 residues. Germline CDR1 and CDR2: MDHEN and SYDVKM. CDR3 in DNA: TGTGCCAGCAGGGCAACCGGGACAGGGGGCTCCTACGAGCAGTACTTC. This encodes CASRATGTGGSYEQYF.

The chain joins TRBV6-4 to TRBJ2-7; tentative D call: TRBD2 (6 bases). CDR1 and CDR2 from the germline V gene are MRHNA and SNTAGT. The CDR3 loop spans 12 amino acids. V was shortened by 10 bases and J by 1 base, with 11 bases between the two germline ends. The DNA of the CDR3 is TGTGCCATTGTGGGGGGATCCTACGAGCAGTACTTC. The encoded protein is CAIVGGSYEQYF.